The clone carrying this TCR beta chain was detected once. This entry belongs to a study of blood T cell repertoires in COVID-19. Study in general: Italy, Spain and the United States were the sources of the convalescent and acute COVID-19 samples. PBMCs, B-cell-depleted T cells, or T cells were the source of the cDNA or gDNA that made up the material.

This CDR3 is built from 14 residues. Looked up from germline, CDR1 is SGHRS and CDR2 is YFSETQ. Germline trimming cut 1 base from V and 7 bases from J; bases unmatched to any gene: 8. Followed longitudinally, the Seattle patients had been enrolled during active infection. Original handling: It was from reference gene primer amplification that nucleated cell counts were estimated. Assay used: immunoSEQ multiplex PCR; TCRdb lists only in-frame clones, some missing. Clone size and the V and J calls come from that table; the DNA yielded D and trimming. The data contain 150,000 to 200,000 clones, around four fifths of them singletons.

The clonotype comes from a woman of 80 years or more with COVID-19, enrolled during active disease. The chain combines TRBV5-1 with TRBJ2-7; 7 bases map to TRBD1. The sequenced sample consisted of peripheral blood. The CDR3 sequence is CASSLLDRSGEQYF. The CDR3, as DNA: TGCGCCAGCAGCTTGCTGGACAGGAGTGGTGAGCAGTACTTC. The full variable domain, rest sourced from reference TRBV5-1 and TRBJ2-7, is KAGVTQTPRYLIKTRGQQVTLSCSPISGHRSVSWYQQTPGQGLQFLFEYFSETQRNKGNFPGRFSGRQFSNSRSEMNVSTLELGDSALYLCASSLLDRSGEQYFGPGTRLTVT.